Each of the 20 T cell receptor beta chains below was sequenced from the same sample in a study of blood T cell repertoires in COVID-19. TCRdb's table, derived via immunoSEQ multiplex PCR, lists solely in-frame clones and lacks some. The data show about 170,000 clones, approximately 91% seen once. What was sequenced was PBMCs or T cells enriched from blood (not recorded which). The source is a woman under 30 who had recovered from COVID-19.

This rearrangement joins TRBV7-2 to TRBJ1-1, with D unresolved. Trimming shortened V by 2 bases and J by 4 bases, and 8 bases separated the two germline ends. The CDR3 spans 13 residues. CDR1 and CDR2 (germline): SGHTA, FQGNSA. The CDR3 loop is CASSLSWSTEAFF. As DNA, the CDR3 is TGTGCCAGCAGCTTATCTTGGAGCACTGAAGCTTTCTTT.

This sequence joins TRBV7-2 and TRBJ1-1; D is uncertain. CDR1 SGHTA and CDR2 FQGNSA come from the germline V gene. Trimming cost V 3 bases and J 7 bases, with 18 bases left between them. CDR3 size: 15 residues. CDR3 protein: CASSLAGLPPVEAFF. CDR3 DNA sequence: TGTGCCAGCAGCTTGGCAGGTCTACCGCCCGTTGAAGCTTTCTTT.

This chain joins TRBV6-6 and TRBJ2-4; no reliable D call. CDR1 and CDR2 from the germline V gene are MNHNY and SVGAGI (reference sequence). V was clipped by 2 bases and J by 0 bases, with 11 bases between them. This CDR3 has 16 amino acids. CDR3 residues: CASSYNSLRAKNIQYF. CDR3 nucleotides: TGTGCCAGCAGTTACAACAGCCTCCGAGCCAAAAACATTCAGTACTTC.

The chain recombines TRBV18 with TRBJ1-1, with a tentative D call TRBD1 (6 bases). In germline, CDR1 is KGHSH, CDR2 LQKENI. This CDR3 has 11 residues. V was clipped by 2 bases and J by 11 bases, with 9 bases between them. The CDR3 bases are TGTGCCAGCTCACCAGGGGGCTACGCTTTCTTT. Protein: CASSPGGYAFF.

This chain connects TRBV2 to TRBJ2-1; 8 positions match TRBD2. The CDR3 is made up of 15 amino acids. The V gene's germline CDR1 is SNHLY and CDR2 FYNNEI. The J segment lost 4 bases and the V segment lost 4 bases, leaving 6 bases of the junction unmatched. CDR3 nucleotide sequence: TGTGCCAGCAGTGGCCGACTAGCGCGGTACAATGAGCAGTTCTTC. Translating it yields CASSGRLARYNEQFF.

This chain links TRBV27 with TRBJ1-2; D might be TRBD1 (6 bases). Trimming took off 6 bases at V and 4 bases at J, with 21 bases between the two ends. The CDR3 loop spans 16 amino acids. CDR1 and CDR2 from the germline V gene are MNHEY and SMNVEV (reference sequence). CDR3 loop: CASRSHDGGRSYGYTF. The DNA for the CDR3 is TGTGCCAGCAGATCCCACGACGGGGGGCGTAGCTATGGCTACACCTTC.

The V gene is TRBV5-1, the J gene TRBJ2-3; D may be TRBD1 (5 bases). The CDR3 covers 15 residues. V shed 0 bases and J shed 2 bases, with 10 bases lying between them. Germline-derived CDR1 and CDR2 are SGHRS and YFSETQ. CDR3 loop: CASSLGGWSTDTQYF. In nucleotides, the CDR3 is TGCGCCAGCAGCTTGGGGGGCTGGTCCACAGATACGCAGTATTTT.

The genes are TRBV7-6 and TRBJ1-5; 7 positions match TRBD1. Unmatched junction bases numbered 15, after V lost 5 bases and J lost 2 bases. From germline, CDR1 is SGHVS and CDR2 FNYEAQ. This CDR3 spans 18 amino acids. CDR3 nucleotide sequence: TGTGCCAGCAGCCGCCCCGACAGGGACCGGCTCCGCAATCAGCCCCAGCATTTT. It is translated as CASSRPDRDRLRNQPQHF.

The chain recombines TRBV2 with TRBJ2-3; D possibly corresponds to TRBD1 (6 bases). Germline CDR1 and CDR2: SNHLY and FYNNEI. This CDR3 has 12 residues. Deletions cut 6 bases from V and 15 bases from J, with 19 bases between. CDR3 loop: CASSLGPDSFYF. CDR3 nucleotide sequence: TGTGCCAGCAGCCTTGGGCCGGACAGTTTCTATTTT.

The chain combines TRBV2 with TRBJ2-5; 9 positions match TRBD1. With 7 bases clipped from V and 5 bases from J, the junction kept 5 bases outside the gene matches. The CDR3 has 13 residues. Germline lookup yields CDR1 SNHLY and CDR2 FYNNEI. CDR3 residues: CASKRDREETQYF. The CDR3 DNA reads as TGTGCCAGCAAGCGGGACAGGGAGGAGACCCAGTACTTC.

J is TRBJ2-7 and V is TRBV3-1 (or the pseudogene TRBV3-2), with 10 nucleotides matching TRBD1. Losses at the gene ends were 2 bases for V and 3 bases for J; bases not matched to a gene: 4. The length of the CDR3 is 15 residues. Germline CDR1 is LGHDT and CDR2 is YNNKEL (reference sequence). The DNA for the CDR3 is TGTGCCAGCAGCCAAAGCGGGACAGGGGTCTACGAGCAGTACTTC. It encodes CASSQSGTGVYEQYF.

The V and J genes are TRBV2 and TRBJ1-2; D not resolved. Trimming cost V 3 bases and J 4 bases, with 12 bases left between them. CDR3 length equals 14 residues. Germline CDR1 is SNHLY and CDR2 is FYNNEI. This chain's CDR3 is CASSEVMVGYGYTF. DNA of the CDR3: TGTGCCAGCAGTGAGGTTATGGTCGGCTATGGCTACACCTTC.

CDR3 nucleotide sequence: TGCGCCAGCAGAAGCGGACTAGCAGCTAGCACAGATACGCAGTATTTT. This codes for CASRSGLAASTDTQYF. The chain joins TRBV5-1 to TRBJ2-3, with TRBD2 identical over 8 bases. The germline V gene has CDR1 SGHRS and CDR2 YFSETQ. This CDR3 has 16 residues. V trimming: 5 bases; J trimming: 0 bases; junction bases outside the gene matches: 8.

The chain has TRBV28 and TRBJ1-1; D gene unclear. The CDR3 covers 13 residues. V lost 5 bases and J lost 4, with 11 bases in between. Germline CDR1 reads MDHEN; CDR2 reads SYDVKM. In DNA, the CDR3 is TGTGCCAGCAGTCCCTCGGCGGGCACTGAAGCTTTCTTT. The encoded protein is CASSPSAGTEAFF.

The rearrangement uses TRBV19 and TRBJ2-1, with TRBD2 identical over 11 bases. This CDR3 contains 16 residues. V lost 3 bases to trimming and J lost 3 bases; unmatched junction nucleotides: 4. CDR1 is LNHDA and CDR2 is SQIVND in the germline V gene (reference sequence). The CDR3 here is CASSISGTSGYNEQFF. Here the CDR3 DNA reads TGTGCCAGTAGTATCTCCGGGACTAGCGGCTACAATGAGCAGTTCTTC.

The chain carries TRBV28 and TRBJ2-1; TRBD1 agrees at 8 bases. V shed 4 bases, J shed 5 bases, and the junction held 10 bases outside the gene matches. Germline CDR1 reads MDHEN; CDR2 reads SYDVKM. This CDR3 is built from 16 residues. Here the CDR3 DNA reads TGTGCCAGCAGTTCAAGACAGGGGCCCAAGAACAATGAGCAGTTCTTC. Its translation is CASSSRQGPKNNEQFF. Full variable domain (missing parts from reference TRBV28 and TRBJ2-1): DVKVTQSSRYLVKRTGEKVFLECVQDMDHENMFWYRQDPGLGLRLIYFSYDVKMKEKGDIPEGYSVSREKKERFSLILESASTNQTSMYLCASSSRQGPKNNEQFFGPGTRLTVL.

The chain employs TRBV18 and TRBJ2-7; 15 nucleotides align to TRBD2. CDR1 and CDR2 from the germline V gene are KGHSH and LQKENI. Trimming removed 3 bases from V and 5 bases from J; junction bases left unmatched: 11. The CDR3 covers 18 residues. DNA of the CDR3: TGTGCCAGCTCACCGGGGTCCACGGGACTAGCGGGAGGTGACGAGCAGTACTTC. This codes for CASSPGSTGLAGGDEQYF. The full variable domain, rest sourced from reference TRBV18 and TRBJ2-7, is NAGVMQNPRHLVRRRGQEARLRCSPMKGHSHVYWYRQLPEEGLKFMVYLQKENIIDESGMPKERFSAEFPKEGPSILRIQQVVRGDSAAYFCASSPGSTGLAGGDEQYFGPGTRLTVT.

The rearrangement links TRBV28 to TRBJ2-5; D gene ambiguous. V was trimmed by 6 bases and J by 2 bases, leaving 10 bases between them. This CDR3 is built from 13 residues. Germline V CDR1 and CDR2: MDHEN, SYDVKM. CDR3 residues: CASRPQTQETQYF. As DNA, the CDR3 is TGTGCCAGCAGGCCTCAAACACAAGAGACCCAGTACTTC.

This rearrangement joins TRBV2 to TRBJ2-7; TRBD1 agrees at 9 bases. CDR3 size: 16 residues. The V gene's germline CDR1 is SNHLY and CDR2 FYNNEI. V shed 4 bases, J shed 1 base, and the junction held 8 bases outside the gene matches. CDR3 amino acids: CASSVLPGQGSYEQYF. The CDR3 coding sequence is TGTGCCAGCAGTGTTCTCCCGGGACAGGGATCCTACGAGCAGTACTTC.

V is TRBV28 and J is TRBJ2-5; D might be TRBD1 (5 bases). Between the trimmed V and J ends, which lost 5 bases and 0 bases, there was a span of 16 bases. The CDR3 has 16 amino acids. CDR1 is MDHEN, CDR2 SYDVKM, per germline. The DNA of the CDR3 is TGTGCCAGCAGTACCACAGGCCGCTTGTACCAAGAGACCCAGTACTTC. Its translation is CASSTTGRLYQETQYF.